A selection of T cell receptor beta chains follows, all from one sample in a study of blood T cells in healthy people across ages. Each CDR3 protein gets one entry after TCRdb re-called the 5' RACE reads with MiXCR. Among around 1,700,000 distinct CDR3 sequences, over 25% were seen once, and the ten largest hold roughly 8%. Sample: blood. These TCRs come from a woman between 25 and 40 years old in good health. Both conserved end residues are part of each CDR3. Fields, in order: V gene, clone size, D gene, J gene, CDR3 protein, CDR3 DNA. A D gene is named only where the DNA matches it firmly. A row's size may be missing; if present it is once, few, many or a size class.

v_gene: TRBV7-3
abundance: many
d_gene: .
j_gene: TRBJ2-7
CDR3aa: CASSLGGRTYEQYF
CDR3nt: TGTGCCAGCAGCTTAGGGGGTAGAACCTACGAGCAGTACTTC

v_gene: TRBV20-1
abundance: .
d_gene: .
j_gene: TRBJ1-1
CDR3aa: CSARGDTKNTEAFF
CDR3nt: TGCAGTGCTAGAGGGGACACTAAGAACACTGAAGCTTTCTTT

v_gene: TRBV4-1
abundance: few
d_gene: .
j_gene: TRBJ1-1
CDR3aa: CASSQNRAENTEAFF
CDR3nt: TGCGCCAGCAGCCAAAACAGGGCTGAGAACACTGAAGCTTTCTTT

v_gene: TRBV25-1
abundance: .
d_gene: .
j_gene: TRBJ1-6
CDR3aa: CASSESTGSYNSPLHF
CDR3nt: TGTGCCAGCAGTGAATCAACAGGGTCCTATAATTCACCCCTCCACTTT

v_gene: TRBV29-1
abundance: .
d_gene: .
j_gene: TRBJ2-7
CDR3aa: CSVYGDTYEQYF
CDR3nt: TGCAGCGTTTACGGGGACACCTACGAGCAGTACTTC

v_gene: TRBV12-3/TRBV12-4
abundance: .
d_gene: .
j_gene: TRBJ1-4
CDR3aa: CASSLSRENEKLFF
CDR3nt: TGTGCCAGCAGCCTCTCCAGGGAAAATGAAAAACTGTTTTTT

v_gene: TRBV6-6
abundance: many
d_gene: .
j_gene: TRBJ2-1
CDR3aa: CASSYYPDAGGNNEQFF
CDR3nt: TGTGCCAGCAGTTACTACCCCGATGCAGGCGGGAACAATGAGCAGTTCTTC

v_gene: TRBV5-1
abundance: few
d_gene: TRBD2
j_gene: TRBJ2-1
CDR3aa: CASSQLAGGPYEQFF
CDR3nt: TGCGCCAGCAGCCAGCTAGCGGGAGGGCCCTATGAGCAGTTCTTC

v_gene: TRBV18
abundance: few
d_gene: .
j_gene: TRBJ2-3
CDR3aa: CASSAAGRNTQYF
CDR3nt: TGTGCCAGCTCAGCGGCAGGGCGGAATACGCAGTATTTT

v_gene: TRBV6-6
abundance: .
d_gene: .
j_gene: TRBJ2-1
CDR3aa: CASTRVDSYNEQFF
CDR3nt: TGTGCCAGCACGAGGGTCGACTCCTACAATGAGCAGTTCTTC

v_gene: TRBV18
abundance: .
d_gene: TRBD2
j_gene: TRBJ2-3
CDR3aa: CASSPPSLAGTDTQYF
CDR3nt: TGTGCCAGCTCACCACCATCACTAGCGGGCACAGATACGCAGTATTTT

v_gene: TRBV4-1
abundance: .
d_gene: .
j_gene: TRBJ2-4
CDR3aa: CASSLSIQDIQYF
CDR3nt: TGCGCCAGCAGCCTGTCGATTCAAGACATTCAGTACTTC

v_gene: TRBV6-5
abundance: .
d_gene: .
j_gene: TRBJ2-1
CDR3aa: CASSPREGSKDEQFF
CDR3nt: TGTGCCAGCAGTCCCCGTGAGGGTAGTAAAGATGAGCAGTTCTTC

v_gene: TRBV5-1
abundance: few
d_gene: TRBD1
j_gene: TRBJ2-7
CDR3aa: CASRRQGTLNGPYEQYF
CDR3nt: TGCGCCAGCAGGAGACAGGGGACCCTCAATGGCCCCTACGAGCAGTACTTC

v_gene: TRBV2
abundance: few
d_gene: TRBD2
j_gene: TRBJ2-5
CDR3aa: CASTPGRGEETQYF
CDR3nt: TGTGCCAGCACCCCCGGGCGGGGGGAAGAGACCCAGTACTTC

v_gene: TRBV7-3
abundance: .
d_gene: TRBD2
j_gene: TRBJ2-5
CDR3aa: CASGPGLAQQETQYF
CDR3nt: TGTGCCAGCGGCCCGGGACTAGCGCAACAAGAGACCCAGTACTTC

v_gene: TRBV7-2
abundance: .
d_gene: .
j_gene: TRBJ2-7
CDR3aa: CASSRFSGGGYEQYF
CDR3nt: TGTGCCAGCAGCCGTTTTAGCGGAGGGGGGTACGAGCAGTACTTC

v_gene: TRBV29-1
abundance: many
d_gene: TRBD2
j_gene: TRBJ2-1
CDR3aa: CSVATSGGDEQFF
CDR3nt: TGCAGCGTTGCGACTAGCGGGGGGGATGAGCAGTTCTTC

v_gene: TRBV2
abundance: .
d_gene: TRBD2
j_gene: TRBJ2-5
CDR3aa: CVSSKSGAAQETQYF
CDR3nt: TGTGTCAGCAGTAAAAGCGGGGCCGCTCAAGAGACCCAGTACTTC

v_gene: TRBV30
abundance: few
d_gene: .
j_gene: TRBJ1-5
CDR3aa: CAWSVQWNQPQHF
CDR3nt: TGTGCCTGGAGTGTACAGTGGAATCAGCCCCAGCATTTT

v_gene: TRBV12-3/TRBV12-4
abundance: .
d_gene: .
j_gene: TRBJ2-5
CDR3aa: CASRPNYQETRYF
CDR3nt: TGTGCCAGCAGACCCAATTACCAAGAGACCCGGTACTTC

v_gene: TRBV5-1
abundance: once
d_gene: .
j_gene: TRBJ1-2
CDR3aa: CASSLGGEAGPGYTF
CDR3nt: TGCGCCAGCAGCTTAGGCGGCGAGGCGGGCCCTGGCTACACCTTC

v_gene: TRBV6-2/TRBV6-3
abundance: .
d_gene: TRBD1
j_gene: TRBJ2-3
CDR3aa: CASSTRTGDLGDTQYF
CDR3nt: TGTGCCAGCAGTACGAGGACAGGGGATCTGGGAGATACGCAGTATTTT

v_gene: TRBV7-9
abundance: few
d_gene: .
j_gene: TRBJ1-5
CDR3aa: CASSLGMGNQYQHF
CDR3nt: TGTGCCAGCAGCTTAGGGATGGGAAATCAGTACCAGCATTTT

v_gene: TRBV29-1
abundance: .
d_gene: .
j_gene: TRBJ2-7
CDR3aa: CSVEWGYEQYF
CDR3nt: TGCAGCGTTGAATGGGGTTACGAGCAGTACTTC

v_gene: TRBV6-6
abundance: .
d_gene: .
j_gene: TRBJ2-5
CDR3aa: CASTRQGVIQETQYF
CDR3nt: TGTGCCAGCACGCGACAAGGGGTGATACAAGAGACCCAGTACTTC

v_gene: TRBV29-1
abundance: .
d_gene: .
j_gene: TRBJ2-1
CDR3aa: CSGAEGRDEQFF
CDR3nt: TGCAGCGGGGCCGAGGGACGGGATGAGCAGTTCTTC

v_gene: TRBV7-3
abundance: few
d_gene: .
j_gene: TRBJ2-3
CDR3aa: CASSLNSGNTDTQYF
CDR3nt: TGTGCCAGCAGCTTAAACTCCGGAAACACAGATACGCAGTATTTT